This is a list of T cell receptor beta chains from one sample in a study of control samples from healthy donors and cancer patients. Profiled with immunoSEQ multiplex PCR; TCRdb holds only in-frame clones, not every one. This table holds approximately 82,000 clones, roughly 93% found once. Sequenced sample: blood. Receptors originate from a woman between 18 and 29 years old in good health. The CDR3 runs from the conserved cysteine through the conserved F or W. A D gene is named only where the DNA matches it firmly. The listing skips clone size in some rows; elsewhere it reads once, few, many or a size class.

J	size	V	D	CDR3	DNA
TRBJ1-2	once	TRBV5-6	-	CASSLADSYGYTF	TGTGCCAGCAGCTTGGCCGATAGCTATGGCTACACCTTC
TRBJ2-7	once	TRBV15	-	CATSRGGRSSGEQYF	TGTGCCACCAGCAGAGGGGGGCGGTCTTCCGGCGAGCAGTACTTC
TRBJ1-6	-	TRBV6-5	TRBD1	CASSRQGTYNSPLHF	TGTGCCAGCAGCCGACAGGGGACCTATAATTCACCCCTCCACTTT
TRBJ1-2	-	TRBV5-1	-	CASSLEGQGYGYTF	TGCGCCAGCAGCTTGGAGGGGCAGGGGTATGGCTACACCTTC
TRBJ2-1	-	TRBV29-1	TRBD2	CSVELADHNEQFF	TGCAGCGTTGAACTAGCGGACCACAATGAGCAGTTCTTC
TRBJ2-7	-	TRBV7-6	-	CASSFRGSNEQYF	TGTGCCAGCAGCTTTCGGGGGTCGAACGAGCAGTACTTC
TRBJ2-5	few	TRBV29-1	-	CSVEGREETQYF	TGCAGCGTTGAGGGCCGGGAAGAGACCCAGTACTTC
TRBJ1-4	-	TRBV28	-	CASRLRGEEKLFF	TGTGCCAGCAGACTCAGGGGAGAGGAAAAACTGTTTTTT
TRBJ1-6	-	TRBV2	-	CASSGGQSENSPLHF	TGTGCCAGCAGTGGGGGGCAGTCTGAGAATTCACCCCTCCACTTT
TRBJ1-2	-	TRBV28	-	CASSHPHGYTF	TGTGCCAGCAGCCACCCACATGGCTACACCTTC
TRBJ1-6	-	TRBV5-4	-	CASSFTEENSPLHF	TGTGCCAGCAGCTTTACAGAGGAGAACTCACCCCTCCACTTT
TRBJ2-7	-	TRBV5-6	-	CASSPGQTPYEQYF	TGTGCCAGCAGCCCCGGACAGACGCCCTACGAGCAGTACTTC
TRBJ1-5	-	TRBV6-1	TRBD1	CASSEAGTGGTYSNQPQHF	TGTGCCAGCAGTGAAGCGGGGACAGGGGGCACGTATAGCAATCAGCCCCAGCATTTT
TRBJ2-7	once	TRBV14	TRBD2	CASSLNLGLARPYEQYF	TGTGCCAGCAGCCTAAACCTCGGACTAGCGAGGCCCTACGAGCAGTACTTC
TRBJ2-4	-	TRBV6-2/TRBV6-3	-	CASSPTGGGGNIQYF	TGTGCCAGCAGTCCGACAGGTGGAGGTGGAAACATTCAGTACTTC
TRBJ2-1	once	TRBV27	-	CASSLTSSYNEQFF	TGTGCCAGCAGTTTAACTAGCTCCTACAATGAGCAGTTCTTC
TRBJ1-1	-	TRBV19	-	CASSSWGTEAFF	TGTGCCAGTAGTAGTTGGGGCACTGAAGCTTTCTTT
TRBJ1-5	-	TRBV19	-	CASSDRQRNQPQHF	TGTGCCAGTAGTGACCGTCAGAGGAATCAGCCCCAGCATTTT
TRBJ2-2	-	TRBV2	-	CASSEETANTGELFF	TGTGCCAGCAGTGAGGAGACGGCGAACACCGGGGAGCTGTTTTTT
TRBJ1-6	-	TRBV3-1/TRBV3-2	TRBD1	CASSQEGTGGLSPLHF	TGTGCCAGCAGCCAAGAGGGGACAGGGGGTCTGTCACCCCTCCACTTT